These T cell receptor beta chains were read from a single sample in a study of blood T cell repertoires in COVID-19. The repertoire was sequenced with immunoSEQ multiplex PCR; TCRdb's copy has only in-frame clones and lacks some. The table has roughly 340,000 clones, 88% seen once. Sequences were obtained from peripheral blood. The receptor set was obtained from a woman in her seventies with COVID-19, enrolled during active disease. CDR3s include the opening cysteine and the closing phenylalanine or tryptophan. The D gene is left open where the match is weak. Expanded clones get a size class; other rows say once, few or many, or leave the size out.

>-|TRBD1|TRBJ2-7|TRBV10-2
TGCGCCAGCAGTGATTGGGGACAGGGGACCTACGAGCAGTACTTC
CASSDWGQGTYEQYF
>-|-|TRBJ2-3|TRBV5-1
TGCGCCAGCAGCATAAGGACAGCTAGCACAGATACGCAGTATTTT
CASSIRTASTDTQYF
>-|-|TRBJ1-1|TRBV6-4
TGTGCCAGCAGTGACTCCGAGGAGAACACTGAAGCTTTCTTT
CASSDSEENTEAFF
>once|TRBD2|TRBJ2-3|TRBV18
TGTGCCAGCTCACCACTTGCGGGGGGAACAGATACGCAGTATTTT
CASSPLAGGTDTQYF
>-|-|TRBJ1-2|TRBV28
TGTGCCAGCAGGGACGGAGGGAATGGCTACACCTTC
CASRDGGNGYTF
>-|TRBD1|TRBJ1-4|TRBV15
TGTGCCACCAGCAGAGATATCCCAGGGGGCAGTGAAAAACTGTTTTTT
CATSRDIPGGSEKLFF
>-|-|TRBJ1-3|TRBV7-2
TGTGCCAGCAGACCTTCCCGCGACTCTGGAAACACCATATATTTT
CASRPSRDSGNTIYF
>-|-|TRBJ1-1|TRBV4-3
TGCGCCAGCAGCCAAAACAGGGACGATGAAGCTTTCTTT
CASSQNRDDEAFF
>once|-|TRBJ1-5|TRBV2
TGTGCCAGCAGTGTGACAGGTTGGAATCAGCCCCAGCATTTT
CASSVTGWNQPQHF
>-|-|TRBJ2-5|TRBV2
TGTGCCAGCAGTGTAGAAGGGAGAGAGACCCAGTACTTC
CASSVEGRETQYF
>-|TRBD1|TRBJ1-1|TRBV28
TGTGCCAGCAGGCTACAGGGGTGGAACACTGAAGCTTTCTTT
CASRLQGWNTEAFF
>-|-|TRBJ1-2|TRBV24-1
TGTGCCACCAGTGAGTCCGACAGACCCTATGGCTACACCTTC
CATSESDRPYGYTF
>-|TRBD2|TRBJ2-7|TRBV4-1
TGCGCCAGCAGCCAAGGTCTACTGCGCGACCCAGCGGGAGAGCAGTACTTC
CASSQGLLRDPAGEQYF
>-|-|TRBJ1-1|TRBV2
TGTGCCAGCAGCCAAGGGTCCAGGGGAAACACTGAAGCTTTCTTT
CASSQGSRGNTEAFF
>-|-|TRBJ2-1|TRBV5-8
TGTGCCAGCAGCTTGGCGACAGAAAACAATGAGCAGTTCTTC
CASSLATENNEQFF
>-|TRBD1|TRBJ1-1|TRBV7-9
TGTGCCAGCAGCATAGGGACAGGGGGATATAGCCCTGAAGCTTTCTTT
CASSIGTGGYSPEAFF
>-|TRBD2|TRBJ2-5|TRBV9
TGTGCCAGCAGCCCTCAAGGACTAGCGGAGACCCAGTACTTC
CASSPQGLAETQYF
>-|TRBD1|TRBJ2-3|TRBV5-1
TGCGCCAGCAGCATGAGGACAGGGTTCACAGATACGCAGTATTTT
CASSMRTGFTDTQYF
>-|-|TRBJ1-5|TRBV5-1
TGCGCCAGCAGCTTGGACCCCAGTCCCAATCAGCCCCAGCATTTT
CASSLDPSPNQPQHF
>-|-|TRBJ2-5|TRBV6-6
TGTGCCAGCAGTATGCAAGGGGCAGAGACCCAGTACTTC
CASSMQGAETQYF
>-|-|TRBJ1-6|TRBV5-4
TGTGCCAGCAGGCCTGGGGAGTACCATAATTCACCCCTCCACTTT
CASRPGEYHNSPLHF
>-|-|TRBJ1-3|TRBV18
TGTGCCAGCTCACCCAATCCAGGGGCCTCTGGAAACACCATATATTTT
CASSPNPGASGNTIYF
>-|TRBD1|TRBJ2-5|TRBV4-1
TGCGCCAGCAGCCCTGACAGGGAGAAGGACCAAGAGACCCAGTACTTC
CASSPDREKDQETQYF
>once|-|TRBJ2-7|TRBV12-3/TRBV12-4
TGTGCCAGCAGTTTAGGAGGTAACGAGCAGTACTTC
CASSLGGNEQYF
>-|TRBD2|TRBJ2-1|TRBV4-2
TGTGCCAGCAGCCTACTAGCGGACCCACTATACAATGAGCAGTTCTTC
CASSLLADPLYNEQFF
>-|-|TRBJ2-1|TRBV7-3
TGTGCCAGCAGCTTAGGGAGTGCAGCCTACAATGAGCAGTTCTTC
CASSLGSAAYNEQFF
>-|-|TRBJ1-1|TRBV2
TGTGCCAGCCGTGGATGGGGGCACACTGAAGCTTTCTTT
CASRGWGHTEAFF
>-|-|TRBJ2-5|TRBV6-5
TGTGCCAGCAACCCCCTCCGGGGGGAGACCCAGTACTTC
CASNPLRGETQYF
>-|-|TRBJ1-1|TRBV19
TGTGCCAGTAGTATCCGAGAAACTGAAGCTTTCTTT
CASSIRETEAFF
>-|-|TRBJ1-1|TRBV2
TGTGCCAGCAGTGAAAATGGACAAGGCATCACTGAAGCTTTCTTT
CASSENGQGITEAFF